The clone carrying this TCR beta chain was seen only a few times. TCRdb processed the reads anew with MiXCR; each CDR3 protein has one entry. The sample consists of about 320,000 distinct CDR3 sequences, more than 9% of them appearing once. The germline V gene has CDR1 MDHEN and CDR2 SYDVKM. Losses at the gene ends were 2 bases for V and 3 bases for J; bases not matched to a gene: 8. This CDR3 is built from 16 residues. These data are taken from a study of T cell repertoires in cytomegalovirus infection. The V call is TRBV28, the J call TRBJ2-7; 9 positions match TRBD2. The receptor's source is a human donor in good health (CMV status not recorded). Some clones in this sample may be carry-over from other donors' samples. The sequenced sample consisted of PBMCs. CDR3: CASSLPLGSGSYEQYF. The CDR3 DNA follows: TGTGCCAGCAGTTTACCCCTAGGTAGCGGGAGCTACGAGCAGTACTTC.